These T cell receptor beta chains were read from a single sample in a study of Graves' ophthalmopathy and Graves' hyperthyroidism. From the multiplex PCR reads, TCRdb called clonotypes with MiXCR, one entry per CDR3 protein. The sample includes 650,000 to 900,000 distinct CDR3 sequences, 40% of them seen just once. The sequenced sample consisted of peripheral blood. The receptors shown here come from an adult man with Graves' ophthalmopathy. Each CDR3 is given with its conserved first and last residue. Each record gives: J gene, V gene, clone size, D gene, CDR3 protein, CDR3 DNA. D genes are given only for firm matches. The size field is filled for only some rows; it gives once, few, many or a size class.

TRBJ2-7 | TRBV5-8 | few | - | CASSQGSQRYEQYF | TGTGCCAGCAGCCAGGGCAGTCAACGCTACGAGCAGTACTTC
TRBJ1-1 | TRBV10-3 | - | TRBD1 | CASKGTALRNTEAFF | TGTGCCAGCAAAGGGACAGCCCTAAGGAACACTGAAGCTTTCTTT
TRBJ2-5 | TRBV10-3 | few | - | CASSYSRGRQETQYF | TGTGCCAGCAGTTACTCCCGCGGGCGGCAAGAGACCCAGTACTTC
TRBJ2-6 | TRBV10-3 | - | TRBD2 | CAISEGGRVVEAGANVLTF | TGTGCCATCAGTGAGGGCGGGAGGGTAGTGGAGGCCGGGGCCAACGTCCTGACTTTC
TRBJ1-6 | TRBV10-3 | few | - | CASSYSGNSPLHF | TGTGCCAGCAGTTACTCGGGCAATTCACCCCTCCACTTT
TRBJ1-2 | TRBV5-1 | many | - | CASSFNGGGYTF | TGCGCCAGCAGCTTCAATGGGGGTGGCTACACCTTC
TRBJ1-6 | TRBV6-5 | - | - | CASSHSTRTEYNSPLHF | TGTGCCAGCAGTCACTCAACTAGGACGGAATATAATTCACCCCTCCACTTT
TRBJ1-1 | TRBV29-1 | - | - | CSVEGEGRSTEAFF | TGCAGCGTTGAGGGGGAGGGCCGTAGCACTGAAGCTTTCTTT
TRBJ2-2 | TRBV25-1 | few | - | CASRGLNTGELFF | TGTGCCAGCAGGGGCTTGAACACCGGGGAGCTGTTTTTT
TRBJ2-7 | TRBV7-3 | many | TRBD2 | CASSYLGGRSYEQYF | TGTGCCAGCAGCTATCTTGGCGGGAGGTCGTACGAGCAGTACTTC
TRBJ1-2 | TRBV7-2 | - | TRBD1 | CASSPTTGQGELYGYTF | TGTGCCAGCAGCCCCACCACGGGACAGGGGGAACTCTATGGCTACACCTTC
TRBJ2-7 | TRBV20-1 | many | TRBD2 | CSAISGGTYEQYF | TGCAGTGCTATTAGCGGGGGGACCTACGAGCAGTACTTC
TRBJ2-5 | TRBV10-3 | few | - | CASRVGGGQETQYF | TGTGCCAGCAGGGTAGGGGGAGGCCAAGAGACCCAGTACTTC
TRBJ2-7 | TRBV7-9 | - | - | CASSLVVTSGEDEQYF | TGTGCCAGCAGCTTAGTGGTGACTAGTGGGGAAGACGAGCAGTACTTC
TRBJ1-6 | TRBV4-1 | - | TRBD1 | CASSQGGVVTGGSPLHF | TGCGCCAGCAGCCAAGGGGGGGTCGTCACAGGGGGATCACCCCTCCACTTT
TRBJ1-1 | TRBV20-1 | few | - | CSARESVGGEAFF | TGCAGTGCTAGAGAGTCCGTCGGAGGTGAAGCTTTCTTT
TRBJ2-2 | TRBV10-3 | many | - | CAISESGHSTGELFF | TGTGCCATCAGTGAGTCGGGACACTCCACCGGGGAGCTGTTTTTT
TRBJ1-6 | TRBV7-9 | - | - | CASSLAPDRLKNSPLHF | TGTGCCAGCAGCTTAGCGCCCGACAGACTAAAAAATTCACCCCTCCACTTT
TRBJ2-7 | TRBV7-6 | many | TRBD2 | CASTLLTPGGGEQYF | TGTGCCAGCACCTTACTTACCCCGGGGGGAGGCGAGCAGTACTTC
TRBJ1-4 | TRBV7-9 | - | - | CASSLDDETLNEKLFF | TGTGCCAGCAGCTTAGATGACGAGACACTTAATGAAAAACTGTTTTTT
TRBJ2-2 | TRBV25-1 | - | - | CASSPPNRVTGELFF | TGTGCCAGCTCACCACCGAACAGGGTTACCGGGGAGCTGTTTTTT
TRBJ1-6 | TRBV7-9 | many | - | CASSPGWTLHF | TGTGCCAGCAGCCCCGGTTGGACCCTCCACTTT
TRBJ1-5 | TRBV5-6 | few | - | CASSLGSRLRPQPQHF | TGTGCCAGCAGCTTGGGCTCCAGGTTGCGCCCTCAGCCCCAGCATTTT
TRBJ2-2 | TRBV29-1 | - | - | CSVENRGAYNTGELFF | TGCAGCGTTGAAAATAGAGGGGCATACAACACCGGGGAGCTGTTTTTT
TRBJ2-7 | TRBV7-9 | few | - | CASSSQPQGSPSYEQYF | TGTGCCAGCAGCTCTCAACCACAGGGTTCGCCGTCGTACGAGCAGTACTTC
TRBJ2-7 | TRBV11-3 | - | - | CASSLPPGRNSYEQYF | TGTGCCAGCAGCTTACCCCCGGGACGGAACTCCTACGAGCAGTACTTC
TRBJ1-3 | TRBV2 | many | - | CASSTLTASGNTIYF | TGTGCCAGCAGTACATTGACAGCCTCTGGAAACACCATATATTTT
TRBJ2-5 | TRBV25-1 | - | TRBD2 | CASSPSPTLAGDGETQYF | TGCGCCAGCAGCCCATCGCCCACACTAGCGGGAGATGGGGAGACCCAGTACTTC
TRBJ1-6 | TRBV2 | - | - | CASSEVFWSSYNSPLHF | TGTGCCAGCAGTGAAGTCTTCTGGAGCTCCTATAATTCACCCCTCCACTTT
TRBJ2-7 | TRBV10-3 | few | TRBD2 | CAISKTSGRYF | TGTGCCATCAGCAAGACTAGCGGGAGGTACTTC
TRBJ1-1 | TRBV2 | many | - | CAKGQSNTEAFF | TGTGCCAAAGGACAGTCGAACACTGAAGCTTTCTTT
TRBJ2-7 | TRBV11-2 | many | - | CASSPKTTPAYEQYF | TGTGCCAGCAGCCCCAAGACGACACCCGCATACGAGCAGTACTTC
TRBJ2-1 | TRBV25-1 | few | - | CASSEYDGNEQFF | TGTGCCAGCAGTGAATATGACGGAAATGAGCAGTTCTTC
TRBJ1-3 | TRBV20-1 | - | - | CSARTDSRSGNTIYF | TGCAGTGCTAGAACGGACAGCCGCTCTGGAAACACCATATATTTT
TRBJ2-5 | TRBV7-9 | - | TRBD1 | CASSSGQGREEAQYF | TGTGCTAGCAGCTCAGGACAGGGGAGGGAAGAGGCCCAGTACTTC
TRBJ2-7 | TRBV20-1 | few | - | CSGGGDTYEQYF | TGCAGTGGGGGAGGGGACACCTACGAGCAGTACTTC
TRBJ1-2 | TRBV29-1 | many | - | CSVDRSGQQVNYGYTF | TGCAGCGTTGATCGAAGCGGTCAACAGGTGAACTATGGCTACACCTTC
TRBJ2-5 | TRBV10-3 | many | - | CAIMDTQETQYF | TGTGCCATCATGGACACGCAAGAGACCCAGTACTTC